This T cell receptor (beta chain) was observed in a study of identical twins' blood T cells. Per the germline V gene, CDR1 is SEHNR and CDR2 is FQNEAQ (reference sequence). CDR3 size: 13 residues. The V end was cut by 1 base, the J end by 11 bases, with 14 bases between. This clonotype was seen at least ten times. Via MiXCR, TCRdb re-called the 5' RACE reads, giving one row per CDR3 protein. The repertoire holds roughly 380,000 distinct CDR3 sequences, with under 30% as singletons. The TCR sequence derives from a woman between 18 and 55 years old in good health. This chain connects TRBV7-9 to TRBJ1-1, with D unclear. The sequencing input was PBMCs. This chain's CDR3 is CASSLDRTLRAFF. The CDR3 bases are TGTGCCAGCAGCTTAGACCGGACGCTAAGGGCTTTCTTT.